A selection of T cell receptor beta chains follows, all from one sample in a study of T cell changes during pregnancy in multiple sclerosis. Assay used: immunoSEQ multiplex PCR; TCRdb lists only in-frame clones, some missing. This table holds just over 35,000 clones, approximately 89% found once. Sample: CD4+ T cells from peripheral blood mononuclear cells, taken after pregnancy. The receptors originated from a female donor in good health, enrolled as a control in a pregnancy study. CDR3s include the opening cysteine and the closing phenylalanine or tryptophan. The D gene is left open where the match is weak. Only part of the rows carry a size: once, few, many, or a class if the clone is expanded.

-,TRBD1,TRBV7-2,TRBJ2-2,CASSLAGRGWTGELFF,TGTGCCAGCAGCTTAGCAGGCAGGGGGTGGACCGGGGAGCTGTTTTTT
-,-,TRBV11-3,TRBJ2-2,CASSSHPVGGLVDTGELFF,TGTGCCAGCAGCTCCCACCCCGTCGGAGGGCTGGTGGACACCGGGGAGCTGTTTTTT
-,-,TRBV6-5,TRBJ1-5,CASRGGGGNQPQHF,TGTGCCAGCAGGGGCGGGGGAGGCAATCAGCCCCAGCATTTT
-,-,TRBV28,TRBJ2-3,CASSLSRDFTDTQYF,TGTGCCAGCAGTTTATCCCGGGACTTTACAGATACGCAGTATTTT
-,-,TRBV30,TRBJ1-2,CAWRLEGYGYTF,TGTGCCTGGAGGCTCGAGGGCTATGGCTACACCTTC
-,TRBD1,TRBV7-8,TRBJ1-1,CASSQLGQGATEAFF,TGTGCCAGCAGCCAGCTTGGGCAGGGGGCGACTGAAGCTTTCTTT
-,-,TRBV5-6,TRBJ1-1,CASSWTTGNAEAFF,TGTGCCAGCAGCTGGACAACAGGGAATGCTGAAGCTTTCTTT
-,-,TRBV11-2,TRBJ1-1,CASSRAGRWTNTEAFF,TGTGCCAGCAGCCGTGCGGGGAGGTGGACGAACACTGAAGCTTTCTTT
-,TRBD2,TRBV5-4,TRBJ2-7,CASSSSGRAEQYF,TGTGCCAGCAGCTCTAGCGGGAGGGCCGAGCAGTACTTC
once,-,TRBV10-2,TRBJ1-1,CASSENRAYTEAFF,TGCGCCAGCAGTGAAAACAGGGCGTACACTGAAGCTTTCTTT
-,TRBD2,TRBV15,TRBJ2-1,CATSRAKGLAGGNEQFF,TGTGCCACCAGCAGAGCCAAGGGACTAGCGGGGGGCAATGAGCAGTTCTTC
-,TRBD1,TRBV5-1,TRBJ1-3,CASSYTTGAGNTIYF,TGCGCCAGCAGCTATACGACAGGGGCTGGAAACACCATATATTTT
-,TRBD2,TRBV28,TRBJ2-3,CASSFRDYTDTQYF,TGTGCCAGCAGTTTCCGGGACTACACAGATACGCAGTATTTT
-,-,TRBV19,TRBJ1-2,CASIAPGTPPGYTF,TGTGCCAGTATCGCCCCCGGGACACCACCCGGCTACACCTTC
-,-,TRBV2,TRBJ1-5,CASSEEFPRNQPQHF,TGTGCCAGCAGTGAAGAGTTCCCGCGAAATCAGCCCCAGCATTTT
-,-,TRBV6-4,TRBJ1-1,CASSPSGGNTEAFF,TGTGCCAGCAGTCCCTCGGGGGGGAACACTGAAGCTTTCTTT
-,-,TRBV19,TRBJ2-6,CASSPTGSGANVLTF,TGTGCCAGTTCTCCCACGGGCTCTGGGGCCAACGTCCTGACTTTC
once,TRBD1,TRBV6-4,TRBJ1-2,CASSEEDRGLYGYTF,TGTGCCAGCAGTGAAGAAGACAGGGGGCTCTATGGCTACACCTTC
-,-,TRBV9,TRBJ1-6,CASSPTTDTFYGSPLHF,TGTGCCAGCAGCCCGACGACAGACACCTTCTATGGTTCACCCCTCCACTTT
-,-,TRBV27,TRBJ1-1,CASRHRGNTEAFF,TGTGCCAGCAGGCATCGGGGGAACACTGAAGCTTTCTTT
-,TRBD1,TRBV19,TRBJ1-6,CASSMGQGDDSPLHF,TGTGCCAGTAGTATGGGACAGGGGGATGATTCACCCCTCCACTTT
-,-,TRBV4-2,TRBJ1-2,CASSLGTQLGYTF,TGTGCCAGCAGCCTCGGGACTCAACTTGGCTACACCTTC
-,TRBD2,TRBV27,TRBJ2-5,CASSLGGRAEETQYF,TGTGCCAGCAGTTTAGGCGGGAGGGCCGAGGAGACCCAGTACTTC
-,TRBD1,TRBV18,TRBJ2-7,CASSPGQGTDEQYF,TGTGCCAGCTCGCCGGGACAGGGGACCGACGAGCAGTACTTC
-,TRBD2,TRBV6-5,TRBJ2-2,CASSYQTSGNAGELFF,TGTGCCAGCAGTTACCAGACTAGCGGGAACGCCGGGGAGCTGTTTTTT
once,TRBD2,TRBV30,TRBJ2-1,CAWSTGTAGLAGHNEQFF,TGTGCCTGGAGCACCGGGACCGCGGGACTAGCGGGGCACAATGAGCAGTTCTTC
once,TRBD1,TRBV19,TRBJ2-1,CASSIVGQVKTNEQFF,TGTGCCAGTAGTATAGTTGGACAGGTAAAGACCAATGAGCAGTTCTTC